What follows describes a single T cell receptor (beta chain). What it recognizes is unknown. This sample stems from a study of shared clonotypes between healthy human individuals. Whole-study findings and limits: Compared with clonotypes that all four donors shared, non-shared clonotypes had lower generation probabilities.

The CDR3 consists of 18 residues. Germline CDR1 SNHLY, CDR2 FYNNEI. Trimming removed 8 bases from V and 4 bases from J; junction bases left unmatched: 14. Naive CD8 cells were CD45RO-negative, positively selected for CCR7, excluding terminally differentiated effector memory CD45RA+ cells. Researchers ran the assay at a deep level. Generated by immunoSEQ multiplex PCR, the TCRdb table keeps only in-frame clones and is missing some. Of 1.5 million to 2.5 million clones detected, around 96% appear once; the ten largest clones hold 1% to 1.5%. This receptor was taken from a young man in good health. Input material: naive CD8+ T cells sorted from blood. The V call is TRBV2, the J call TRBJ2-1; 13 bases map to TRBD2. DNA of the CDR3: TGTGCCAGCCCCGGGACAGAGGGACTAGCGGGAATTTACAATGAGCAGTTCTTC. Protein sequence: CASPGTEGLAGIYNEQFF.